A single sample gave rise to the 23 T cell receptor beta chains below, sequenced in a study of blood T cell repertoires in COVID-19. The assay was immunoSEQ multiplex PCR, and TCRdb's table has in-frame clones only and misses some. The table records about 270,000 clones, 75% to 95% of them present only once. Material: PBMCs or T cells enriched from blood (not recorded which). The receptors were sampled from a man aged 40-49 years who had been exposed to COVID-19.

This chain uses TRBV28 with TRBJ1-2; weak D call: TRBD1 (5 bases). With 3 bases removed from V and 3 bases from J, the gap between germline ends came to 20 bases. Germline assignment: CDR1 MDHEN and CDR2 SYDVKM. There are 17 residues in the CDR3. CDR3 bases: TGTGCCAGCAGTTTTTGGGGTTTGGGGGGGGATGACTATGGCTACACCTTC. It translates to CASSFWGLGGDDYGYTF.

The rearrangement joins TRBV5-1 to TRBJ2-5; D perhaps matches TRBD2 (5 bases). The germline V and J ends were trimmed by 3 bases and 2 bases, with 14 bases remaining between them. The CDR3 spans 15 residues. Germline assignment: CDR1 SGHRS and CDR2 YFSETQ. The CDR3 region is CASSSSGLLQETQYF. DNA of the CDR3: TGCGCCAGCAGCTCATCTGGACTGCTACAAGAGACCCAGTACTTC.

The chain uses TRBV5-1 and TRBJ1-1; D is perhaps TRBD1 (6 bases). V was pared by 4 bases and J by 3 bases, with 13 bases between. The CDR3 length is 14 residues. Germline V gene sequence: CDR1 SGHRS, CDR2 YFSETQ. CDR3 residues: CASSLGGPHTEAFF. The CDR3 DNA follows: TGCGCCAGCAGCCTGGGGGGGCCCCACACTGAAGCTTTCTTT.

The chain combines TRBV6-2 or TRBV6-3 with TRBJ2-7; possibly TRBD2 for D (6 bases). Germline lookup yields CDR1 MNHEY and CDR2 SVGEGT. The CDR3 is 15 residues long. V shed 2 bases and J shed 0 bases, with 11 bases lying between them. CDR3 DNA: TGTGCCAGCAGTTACGCGGGGATTTACTCCTACGAGCAGTACTTC. The encoded protein is CASSYAGIYSYEQYF.

The chain links TRBV18 to TRBJ2-2; 9 bases align to TRBD2. This CDR3 has 15 amino acids. The ends lost 4 bases at V and 3 bases at J; junction bases unmatched: 3. The germline CDR1 and CDR2 sequences are KGHSH and LQKENI. The CDR3 region has the DNA TGTGCCAGCTCACGGACTAGCGCCTACACCGGGGAGCTGTTTTTT. This encodes CASSRTSAYTGELFF.

This chain joins TRBV25-1 and TRBJ1-2, with 9 bases identical to TRBD1. The CDR3 runs 12 residues. From germline, CDR1 is MGHDK and CDR2 SYGVNS. The J segment lost 8 bases and the V segment lost 5 bases, leaving 3 bases of the junction unmatched. CDR3 sequence: CASSRTGEGYTF. In DNA, the CDR3 is TGTGCCAGCAGTCGGACAGGGGAGGGCTACACCTTC.

J is TRBJ1-1 and V is TRBV6-5; D is undetermined. The ends were cut back, 0 bases at V and 4 bases at J, with 6 bases in the middle. Germline V gives CDR1 MNHEY, CDR2 SVGAGI. The CDR3 is 13 residues long. CDR3 in amino acids: CASSYSEATEAFF. The CDR3 nucleotides are TGTGCCAGCAGTTACTCGGAGGCCACTGAAGCTTTCTTT.

The V and J genes are TRBV5-6 and TRBJ2-3; D is uncertain. Germline loops: CDR1 SGHDT, CDR2 YYEEEE. The CDR3 spans 14 residues. V was trimmed by 2 bases and J by 2 bases, leaving 9 bases between them. Written as DNA, the CDR3 is TGTGCCAGCAGCTTTGCTCAGTACACAGATACGCAGTATTTT. The encoded protein is CASSFAQYTDTQYF.

This sequence joins TRBV5-5 and TRBJ2-7; TRBD2 might be the D (5 bases). Trimming removed 5 bases from V and 7 bases from J, with 22 bases in between. This CDR3 is built from 15 residues. Germline CDR1 and CDR2: SGHKS and YYEKEE (reference sequence). CDR3 amino acids: CASSYAGRAVIEQYF. The CDR3 coding sequence is TGTGCCAGCAGTTATGCCGGGCGGGCGGTCATAGAGCAGTACTTC.

This sequence joins TRBV10-3 and TRBJ2-2; 9 bases are shared with TRBD2. Germline CDR1 is ENHRY and CDR2 is SYGVKD. CDR3 length equals 19 residues. The junction had 12 bases not matched to a gene; V was cut back by 4 bases and J by 0 bases. CDR3 amino acids: CAISGSPLRGRANTGELFF. The DNA of the CDR3 is TGTGCCATCAGTGGATCCCCTCTCCGCGGGAGGGCGAACACCGGGGAGCTGTTTTTT.

The rearrangement uses TRBV6-1 and TRBJ2-6; tentative D call: TRBD2 (5 bases). The ends were cut back, 1 base at V and 1 base at J, with 8 bases in the middle. This CDR3 contains 16 residues. Germline-derived CDR1 and CDR2 are MNHNS and SASEGT. CDR3 sequence (DNA): TGTGCCAGCAGTGAAGAGGCGGGTTCTGGGGCCAACGTCCTGACTTTC. Protein sequence: CASSEEAGSGANVLTF.

The chain combines TRBV2 with TRBJ2-4, with D tentatively TRBD2 (6 bases). The CDR3 totals 13 residues. From germline, CDR1 is SNHLY and CDR2 FYNNEI. Trimming shortened V by 4 bases and J by 7 bases, and 11 bases separated the two germline ends. CDR3: CASSGASVNIQYF. CDR3 DNA sequence: TGTGCCAGCAGTGGGGCTAGCGTTAACATTCAGTACTTC.

This sequence joins TRBV28 and TRBJ2-7, with TRBD1 matching 7 bases. The length of the CDR3 is 14 residues. V lost 4 bases, J lost 2 bases, and 5 bases stayed unmatched. In germline, CDR1 is MDHEN, CDR2 SYDVKM. CDR3: CASSYRGPTYEQYF. Here the CDR3 DNA reads TGTGCCAGCAGTTACAGGGGTCCAACCTACGAGCAGTACTTC.

This clone was seen just once. Its ends do not fully match the called genes, so a read error is possible. The chain combines TRBV3-1 (or the pseudogene TRBV3-2) with TRBJ2-7; 7 positions agree with TRBD2. The CDR3 length is 18 residues. Per the germline V gene, CDR1 is LGHDT and CDR2 is YNNKEL (reference sequence). The CDR3 DNA follows: TGTACCAGCAGCCAAGGGGATTTGGCCAGGCGGGAGATCGGCGAGCAGTACTTC. Translated: CTSSQGDLARREIGEQYF.

V gene TRBV7-9 combines with J gene TRBJ1-4, with D possibly matching TRBD1 (6 bases). This CDR3 region has 17 residues. V lost 1 base, J lost 4 bases, and 16 bases lay in between. CDR1 is SEHNR, CDR2 FQNEAQ, per germline (reference sequence). This CDR3 is CASSLGGRGRGNEKLFF. CDR3 DNA: TGTGCCAGCAGCTTAGGCGGGCGTGGCAGGGGTAATGAAAAACTGTTTTTT.

The chain couples TRBV27 to TRBJ2-7; D is unclear. The V gene lost 2 bases and the J gene lost 0 bases, with 11 bases spanning the gap. Germline CDR1 and CDR2: MNHEY and SMNVEV (reference sequence). This CDR3 is built from 15 residues. The CDR3 bases are TGTGCCAGCAGTTTAATGCCCGACAACTCCTACGAGCAGTACTTC. It encodes CASSLMPDNSYEQYF.

This clone was seen only once. V gene TRBV7-9 combines with J gene TRBJ2-1; TRBD2 matches at 9 bases. This CDR3 has 16 amino acids. Germline V lookup: CDR1 SEHNR, CDR2 FQNEAQ (reference sequence). Trimming took 2 bases from V and 4 from J; bases not matched to a gene: 6. The CDR3 here is CASSLYSGSSYNEQFF. CDR3 bases: TGTGCCAGCAGCTTATATAGCGGGAGTTCGTACAATGAGCAGTTCTTC.

This clone was picked up a small number of times. The rearrangement joins TRBV5-1 to TRBJ2-7, with TRBD2 identical over 13 bases. The CDR3 has 15 residues. The trim removed 4 bases at V and 6 bases at J, leaving 7 bases unmatched. CDR1 is SGHRS and CDR2 is YFSETQ in the germline V gene. CDR3 sequence reads: CASSGWTSGSPEQYF. For the CDR3, the DNA is TGCGCCAGCAGCGGATGGACTAGCGGGAGCCCCGAGCAGTACTTC.

The chain carries TRBV5-1 and TRBJ1-3; 10 bases map to TRBD1. This CDR3 contains 17 residues. V gave up 2 bases and J gave up 0 bases; unmatched junction bases: 5. In germline, CDR1 is SGHRS, CDR2 YFSETQ. As DNA, the CDR3 is TGCGCCAGCAGCTTAGGACAGGGGGACAGCTCTGGAAACACCATATATTTT. This encodes CASSLGQGDSSGNTIYF. Using reference TRBV5-1 and TRBJ1-3 for the parts outside the CDR3, the full variable domain is KAGVTQTPRYLIKTRGQQVTLSCSPISGHRSVSWYQQTPGQGLQFLFEYFSETQRNKGNFPGRFSGRQFSNSRSEMNVSTLELGDSALYLCASSLGQGDSSGNTIYFGEGSWLTVV.

The chain uses TRBV5-6 and TRBJ1-3; 8 positions match TRBD1. CDR1 and CDR2 (germline): SGHDT, YYEEEE. Losses at the gene ends were 4 bases for V and 8 bases for J; bases not matched to a gene: 8. The CDR3 loop spans 14 amino acids. This CDR3 is CASSLDRAAHTIYF. The CDR3 nucleotides read TGTGCCAGCAGCCTGGACAGGGCGGCGCACACCATATATTTT.

This clone has only one observation. This sequence joins TRBV7-2 and TRBJ2-3; 8 nucleotides match TRBD1. The CDR3 extends over 15 amino acids. Germline V gives CDR1 SGHTA, CDR2 FQGNSA. The J segment lost 3 bases and the V segment lost 3 bases, leaving 5 bases of the junction unmatched. The CDR3 DNA reads as TGTGCCAGCAGCTTCAGGGGGCTGCGTACAGATACGCAGTATTTT. Translation: CASSFRGLRTDTQYF.

This rearrangement joins TRBV23-1 to TRBJ1-6, with D uncertain. TRBV23-1 counts as an open reading frame of uncertain function. This CDR3 comprises 18 residues. V lost 0 bases and J lost 0, with 12 bases in between. Here the CDR3 DNA reads TGCGCCAGCAGTCAATCTACGACGGAGAGCTCCTATAATTCACCCCTCCACTTT. Amino acids: CASSQSTTESSYNSPLHF.

The chain employs TRBV4-1 and TRBJ2-7; possible D gene TRBD2, 6 bases. V gave up 4 bases and J gave up 1 base, with 20 bases separating them. The CDR3 sequence is 17 residues long. The germline V gene has CDR1 MGHRA and CDR2 YSYEKL. This chain's CDR3 is CASSLAPSASASYEQYF. The CDR3 nucleotides are TGCGCCAGCAGCCTAGCACCCTCGGCTAGCGCATCCTACGAGCAGTACTTC.